Sequencing of this T cell receptor beta chain was carried out in a study of T cells after yellow fever vaccination. Study outcomes and limitations: Any FACS-sorted repertoire could hold abundant clonotypes that contaminate it from the bulk population.

This clonotype was found a few times. What it binds is unknown. TCRdb passed the 5' RACE reads through MiXCR, listing each CDR3 protein once. Of 300,000 or so distinct CDR3 sequences detected, less than 9.5% appear once; the ten largest clones hold approximately 3.3%. Per germline, CDR1 SGHAT and CDR2 FQNNGV. The length of the CDR3 is 15 residues. With V trimmed by 1 base and J by 3 bases, 3 bases remained unmatched. The clonotype comes from a man aged 18 to 35 who received the YFV17D yellow fever vaccine. Sequenced here: CD4+ T cells sorted from PBMCs, sampled 5 days after the yellow fever booster vaccination. The chain is built from TRBV11-2 and TRBJ2-7, with TRBD2 matching over 10 bases. Here the CDR3 DNA reads TGTGCCAGCAGCTTAGGCCTAGCGGGGGACTACGAGCAGTACTTC. This gives the protein CASSLGLAGDYEQYF.